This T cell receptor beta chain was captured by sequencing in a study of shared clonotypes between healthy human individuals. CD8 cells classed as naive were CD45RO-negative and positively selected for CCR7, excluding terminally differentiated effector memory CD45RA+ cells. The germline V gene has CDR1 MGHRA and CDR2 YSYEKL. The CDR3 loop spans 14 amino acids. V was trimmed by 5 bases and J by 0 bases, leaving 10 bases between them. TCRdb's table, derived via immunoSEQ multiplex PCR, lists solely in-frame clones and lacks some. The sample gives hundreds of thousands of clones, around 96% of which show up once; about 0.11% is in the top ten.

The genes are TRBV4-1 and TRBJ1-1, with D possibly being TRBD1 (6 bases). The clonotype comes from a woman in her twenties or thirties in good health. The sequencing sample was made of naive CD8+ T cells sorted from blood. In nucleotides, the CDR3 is TGCGCCAGCAGCGAAGGGGACATGAACACTGAAGCTTTCTTT. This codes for CASSEGDMNTEAFF.